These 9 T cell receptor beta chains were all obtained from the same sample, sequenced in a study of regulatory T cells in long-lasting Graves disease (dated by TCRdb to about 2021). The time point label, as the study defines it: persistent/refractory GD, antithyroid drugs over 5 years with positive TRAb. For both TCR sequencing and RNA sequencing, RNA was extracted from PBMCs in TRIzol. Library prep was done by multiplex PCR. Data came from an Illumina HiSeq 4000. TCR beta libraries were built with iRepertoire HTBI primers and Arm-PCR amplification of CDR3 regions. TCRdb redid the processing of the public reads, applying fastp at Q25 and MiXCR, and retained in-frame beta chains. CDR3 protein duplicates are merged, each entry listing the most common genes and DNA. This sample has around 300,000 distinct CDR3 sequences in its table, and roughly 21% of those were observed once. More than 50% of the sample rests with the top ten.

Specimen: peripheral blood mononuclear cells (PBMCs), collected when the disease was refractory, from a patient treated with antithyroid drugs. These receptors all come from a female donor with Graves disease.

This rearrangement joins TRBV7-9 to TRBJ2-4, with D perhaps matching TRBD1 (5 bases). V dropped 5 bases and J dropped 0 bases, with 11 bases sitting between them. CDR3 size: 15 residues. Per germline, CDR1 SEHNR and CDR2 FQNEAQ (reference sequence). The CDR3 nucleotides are TGTGCCAGCAGCAGTGACAGTTCAGCCAAAAACATTCAGTACTTC. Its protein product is CASSSDSSAKNIQYF.

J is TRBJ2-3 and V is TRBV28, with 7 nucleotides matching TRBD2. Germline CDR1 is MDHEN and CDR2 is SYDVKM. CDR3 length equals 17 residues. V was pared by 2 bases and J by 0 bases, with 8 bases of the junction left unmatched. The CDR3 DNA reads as TGTGCCAGCAGTTTAAGTTGGTGGCGGGAGAGCACAGATACGCAGTATTTT. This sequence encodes CASSLSWWRESTDTQYF.

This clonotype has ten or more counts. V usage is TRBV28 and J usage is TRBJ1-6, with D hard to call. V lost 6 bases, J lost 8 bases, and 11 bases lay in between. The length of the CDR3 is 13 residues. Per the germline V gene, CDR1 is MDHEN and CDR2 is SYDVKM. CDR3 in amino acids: CASSQDWDSPLHF. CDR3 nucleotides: TGTGCCAGCAGCCAAGATTGGGATTCACCCCTCCACTTT.

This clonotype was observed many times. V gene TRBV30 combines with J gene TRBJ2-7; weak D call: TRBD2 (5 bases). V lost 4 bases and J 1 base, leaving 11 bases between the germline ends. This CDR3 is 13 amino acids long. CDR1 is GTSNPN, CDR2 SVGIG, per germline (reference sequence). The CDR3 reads CAWMPSSSYEQYF. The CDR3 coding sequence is TGTGCCTGGATGCCTAGCAGTTCCTACGAGCAGTACTTC.

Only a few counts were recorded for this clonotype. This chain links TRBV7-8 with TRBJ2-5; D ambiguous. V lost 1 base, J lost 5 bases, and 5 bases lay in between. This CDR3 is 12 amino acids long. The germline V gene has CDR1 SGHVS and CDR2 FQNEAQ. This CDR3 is CASSLVWETQYF. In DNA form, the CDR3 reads TGTGCCAGCAGCTTAGTATGGGAGACCCAGTACTTC. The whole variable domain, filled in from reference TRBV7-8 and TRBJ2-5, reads GAGVSQSPRYKVAKRGQDVALRCDPISGHVSLFWYQQALGQGPEFLTYFQNEAQLDKSGLPSDRFFAERPEGSVSTLKIQRTQQEDSAVYLCASSLVWETQYFGPGTRLLVL.

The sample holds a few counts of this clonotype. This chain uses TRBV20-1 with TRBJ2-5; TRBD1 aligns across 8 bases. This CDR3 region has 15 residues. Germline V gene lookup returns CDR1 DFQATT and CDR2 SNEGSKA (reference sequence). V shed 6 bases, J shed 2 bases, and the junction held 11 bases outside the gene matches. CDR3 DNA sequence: TGCAGTGCCCAGGATCCCGGGACAGGACAAGAGACCCAGTACTTC. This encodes CSAQDPGTGQETQYF.

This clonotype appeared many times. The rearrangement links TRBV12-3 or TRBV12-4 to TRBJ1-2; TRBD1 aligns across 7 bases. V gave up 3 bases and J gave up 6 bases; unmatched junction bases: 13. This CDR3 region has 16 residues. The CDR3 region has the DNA TGTGCCAGCAGTTTGGGGGGACAGAAAGATCCGCATGGCTACACCTTC. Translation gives CASSLGGQKDPHGYTF.

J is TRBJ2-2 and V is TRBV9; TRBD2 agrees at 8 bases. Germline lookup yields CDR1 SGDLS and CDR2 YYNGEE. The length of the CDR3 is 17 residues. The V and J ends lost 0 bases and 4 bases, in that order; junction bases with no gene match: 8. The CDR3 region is CASSVEAGDMFTGELFF. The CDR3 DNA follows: TGTGCCAGCAGCGTAGAAGCGGGAGATATGTTCACCGGGGAGCTGTTTTTT.

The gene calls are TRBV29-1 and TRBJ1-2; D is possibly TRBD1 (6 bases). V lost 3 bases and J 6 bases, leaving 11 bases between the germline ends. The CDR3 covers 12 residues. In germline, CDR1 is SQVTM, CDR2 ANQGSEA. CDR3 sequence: CSVDRGEDGYTF. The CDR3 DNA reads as TGCAGCGTTGACAGGGGAGAGGATGGCTACACCTTC.